This TCR beta chain was sequenced in a study of identical twins (dated by TCRdb to the mid-2010s). General notes on the study: To test whether fetal clonotypes persist, the study used deep sequencing on TCR alpha and beta repertoires from monozygotic twins, unrelated adults of various ages, and cord blood. To rule out contamination, replicate twin experiments were performed at different times with different library preparation protocols. Here is what the overall study found, with its caveats: Conclusions relied on cross-sectional statistical analysis, since the same donors could not be followed over many years. The excess sharing between twins in beta out-of-frame sequences was weaker because fewer shared sequences reduced the signal-to-noise ratio. Recombination models systematically underestimated out-of-frame TCR alpha sharing in monozygotic twins but agreed with sharing between unrelated individuals. Compared with coincidental sharing between unrelated individuals, out-of-frame TCR alpha sequences shared between twins had an excess of sequences with low generation probability. Fewer insertions were carried by abundant cord blood beta clonotypes; a weaker similar trend was observed in young adult naive repertoires, while no such trend was observed in memory repertoires. Invariant T cells such as MAIT and iNKT could partly confound zero-insertion analyses, although diverse VJ usage argued against such confounding for most clonotypes.

V loses 5 bases, J loses 2 bases, and the germline ends lie 14 bases apart. The CDR3 contains 15 residues, cysteine and phenylalanine counted. Only the CDR3 DNA is retained, 45 bases long and in frame from the first base. CDR1 and CDR2 are read off the germline V gene as SGHTA and FQGNSA. Every donor in the study was a healthy Caucasian. Three pairs of female monozygotic twins, all aged 18 to 29 years, made up the twin cohort. Peripheral blood mononuclear cells were the source from which RNA for the TCR libraries was isolated. Library creation used 5' RACE. Sequencing used an Illumina HiSeq 2000. A universal primer binding site was introduced by template switching, and a unique molecular identifier was present in the final cDNA, enabling accurate counting of TCR cDNA molecules. Specific primers in the conserved constant-segment region were used to synthesize first-strand cDNA for the TCR alpha and beta chains. To control for contamination, each cDNA library was double barcoded with a SMART-Mk sample barcode plus Illumina barcodes. TruSeq adapter sequences and Illumina sample barcodes were added in two successive PCR steps. The Illumina HiSeq platform was used with custom primers to sequence TCR alpha and beta cDNA libraries. The study's own analysis went as follows. Unique molecular identifiers were extracted from raw reads with MiGEC, and CDR3 positions were determined with MiXCR. Recombination models were inferred per individual with the repgenHMM and IGoR tools using an EM algorithm. The analysis of shared clonotypes was done with the tcR package in R, with sharing normalized by the product of cloneset sizes. To study raw recombination without the effects of thymic and clonal selection, out-of-frame nonproductive sequences were analyzed. The public reads were reanalyzed by TCRdb: fastp trimming at Q25, MiXCR alignment, in-frame beta chains only. Every CDR3 protein is listed once, alongside the most common genes and DNA of its rows. TCRdb, not the original authors, processed these V and J calls. This sample holds hundreds of thousands of distinct CDR3 sequences; around 7.5% were observed only once. The top ten hold 1.5% to 2% of the sample.

This clonotype was recorded at least ten times. Its antigen remains undetermined. No clone much larger than this one lies a single base away; base qualities are absent. These records were also assigned to another study, of yellow fever vaccine responses in identical twins. In that second paper, the authors write: According to the authors, in identical twins the way T cells responded to vaccination appeared partly convergent and partly personalized. In identical twins, the study followed T cell clones that responded to the vaccine with precision.

This receptor was obtained from a woman aged 18-35 years in good health. Sequencing was done on a sample of PBMCs. This chain joins TRBV7-2 to TRBJ2-3; the D gene could be TRBD1 or TRBD2, each one agreeing over 6 bases. The sequenced DNA is TGTGCCAGCAGCCCGGGGGCAGGATACACAGATACGCAGTATTTT. Translated, it gives CASSPGAGYTDTQYF.